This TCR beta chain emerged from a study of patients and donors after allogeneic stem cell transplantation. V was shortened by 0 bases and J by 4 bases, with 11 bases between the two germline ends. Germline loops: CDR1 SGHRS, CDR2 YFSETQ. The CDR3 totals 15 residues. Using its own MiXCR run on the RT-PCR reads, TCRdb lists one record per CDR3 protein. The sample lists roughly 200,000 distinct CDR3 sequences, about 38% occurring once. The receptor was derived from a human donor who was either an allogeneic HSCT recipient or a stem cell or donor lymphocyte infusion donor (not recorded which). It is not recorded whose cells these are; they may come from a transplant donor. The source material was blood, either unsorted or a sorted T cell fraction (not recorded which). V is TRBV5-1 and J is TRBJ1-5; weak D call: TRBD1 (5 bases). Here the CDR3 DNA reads TGCGCCAGCAGCTTGGTTGGGGGTAGGAATCAGCCCCAGCATTTT. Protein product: CASSLVGGRNQPQHF.